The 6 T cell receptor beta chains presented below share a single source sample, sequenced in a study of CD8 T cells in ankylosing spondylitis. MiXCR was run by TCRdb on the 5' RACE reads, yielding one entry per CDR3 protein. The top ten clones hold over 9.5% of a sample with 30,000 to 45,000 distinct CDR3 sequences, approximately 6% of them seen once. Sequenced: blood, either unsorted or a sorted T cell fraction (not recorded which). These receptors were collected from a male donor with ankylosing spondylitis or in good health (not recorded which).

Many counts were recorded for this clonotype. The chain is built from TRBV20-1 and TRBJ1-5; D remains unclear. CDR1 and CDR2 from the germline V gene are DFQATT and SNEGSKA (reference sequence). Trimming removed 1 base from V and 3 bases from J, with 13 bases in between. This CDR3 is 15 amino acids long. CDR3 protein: CSARAAGNVNQPQHF. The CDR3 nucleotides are TGCAGTGCTAGAGCGGCGGGCAATGTCAATCAGCCCCAGCATTTT.

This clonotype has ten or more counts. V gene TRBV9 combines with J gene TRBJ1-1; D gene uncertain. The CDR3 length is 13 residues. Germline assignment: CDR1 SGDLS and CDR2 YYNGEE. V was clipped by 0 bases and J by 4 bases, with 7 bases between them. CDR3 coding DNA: TGTGCCAGCAGCGTAGCATCGGGCACTGAAGCTTTCTTT. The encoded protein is CASSVASGTEAFF. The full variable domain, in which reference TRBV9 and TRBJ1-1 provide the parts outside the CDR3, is DSGVTQTPKHLITATGQRVTLRCSPRSGDLSVYWYQQSLDQGLQFLIQYYNGEERAKGNILERFSAQQFPDLHSELNLSSLELGDSALYFCASSVASGTEAFFGQGTRLTVV.

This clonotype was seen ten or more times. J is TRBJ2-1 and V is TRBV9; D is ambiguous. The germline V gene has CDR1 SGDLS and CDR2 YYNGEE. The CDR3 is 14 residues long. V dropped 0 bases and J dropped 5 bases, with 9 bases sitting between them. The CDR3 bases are TGTGCCAGCAGCGTAGAGCCCTGGGACAATGAGCAGTTCTTC. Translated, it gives CASSVEPWDNEQFF.

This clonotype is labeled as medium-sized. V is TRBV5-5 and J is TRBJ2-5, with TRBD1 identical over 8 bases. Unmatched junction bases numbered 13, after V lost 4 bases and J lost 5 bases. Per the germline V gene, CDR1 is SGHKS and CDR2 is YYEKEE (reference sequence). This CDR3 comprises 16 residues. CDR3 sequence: CASSQAPGQVWETQYF. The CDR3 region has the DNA TGTGCCAGCAGCCAGGCCCCGGGACAGGTGTGGGAGACCCAGTACTTC.

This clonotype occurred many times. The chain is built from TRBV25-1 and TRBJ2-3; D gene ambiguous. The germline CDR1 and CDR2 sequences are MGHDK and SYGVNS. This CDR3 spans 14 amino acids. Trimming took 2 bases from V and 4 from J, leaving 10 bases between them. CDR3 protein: CASSERRPSDTQYF. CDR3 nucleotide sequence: TGTGCCAGCAGTGAACGGCGTCCTTCAGATACGCAGTATTTT.

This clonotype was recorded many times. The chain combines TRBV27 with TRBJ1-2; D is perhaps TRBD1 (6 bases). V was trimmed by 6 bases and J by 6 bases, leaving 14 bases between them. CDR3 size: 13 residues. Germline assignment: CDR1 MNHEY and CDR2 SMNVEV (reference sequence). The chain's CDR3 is CASRKTGGNGYTF. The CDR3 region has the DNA TGTGCCAGCAGGAAGACAGGAGGCAATGGCTACACCTTC.